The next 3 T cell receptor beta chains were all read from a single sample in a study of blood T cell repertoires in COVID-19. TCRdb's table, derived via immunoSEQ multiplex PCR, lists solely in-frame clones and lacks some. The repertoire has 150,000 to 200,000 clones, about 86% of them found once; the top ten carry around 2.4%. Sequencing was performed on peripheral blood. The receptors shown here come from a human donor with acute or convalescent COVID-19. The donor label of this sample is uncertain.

The CDR3 coding sequence is TGTGCCAGCAGCCTTTCTGGGGGGACAGGGAGTAGTGATAGCAATCAGCCCCAGCATTTT. This gives the protein CASSLSGGTGSSDSNQPQHF. The chain recombines TRBV21-1 with TRBJ1-5; the D segment call TRBD1 is taken from the table without a DNA check. TRBV21-1 is shown as a pseudogene. This CDR3 is built from 20 residues.

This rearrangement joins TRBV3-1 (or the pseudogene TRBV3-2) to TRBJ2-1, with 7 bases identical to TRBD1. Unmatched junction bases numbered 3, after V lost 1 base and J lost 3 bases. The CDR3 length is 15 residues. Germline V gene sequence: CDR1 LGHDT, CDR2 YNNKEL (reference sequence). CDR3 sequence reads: CASSQVAGGYNEQFF. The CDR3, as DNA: TGTGCCAGCAGCCAAGTAGCAGGGGGCTACAATGAGCAGTTCTTC.

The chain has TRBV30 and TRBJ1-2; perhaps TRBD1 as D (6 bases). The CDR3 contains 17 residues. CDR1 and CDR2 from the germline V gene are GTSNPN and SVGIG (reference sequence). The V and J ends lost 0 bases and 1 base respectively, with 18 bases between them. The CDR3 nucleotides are TGTGCCTGGAGTGTAGCCCACGACAGGTACCTTAACTATGGCTACACCTTC. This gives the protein CAWSVAHDRYLNYGYTF.